This paragraph reports one T cell receptor beta chain. Its antigen has not been determined. Within one base of it there is no much larger clone, and no base qualities were kept. The data originate from a study of blood T cell repertoires in COVID-19 (dated by TCRdb to about 2020). With regard to the full study: Collaborator samples came from the United States, Italy and Spain and covered acute and convalescent phases of COVID-19. The material from the prospective study consisted of cDNA or gDNA derived from T cells, B-cell-depleted T cells, or PBMCs. Subjects who had been exposed to COVID-19, were actively infected with it, or had recovered from it provided the deeply sampled blood TCRbeta repertoires that made up the dataset. The repertoires were made available in a free public database intended to serve as a resource for research on the immune response to SARS-CoV-2. The samples were drawn from two sources: the first 160 participants of the ongoing ImmuneRACE study, and 1,000 to 1,500 subjects contributed by 6 global collaborators. Nearly every sample came with metadata listing a de-identified subject ID, COVID-19 status, age in years and sex. Where available, HLA class I and class II types were obtained from metadata supplied by the sample provider rather than from assay-based typing.

Whole blood was collected in K2EDTA tubes by collaborating institutions according to the institutions' own protocols. Collaborator samples were shipped for TCRbeta analysis as frozen whole blood, isolated PBMCs, or DNA extracted from either sample type. The immunoSEQ Assay, a bias-controlled multiplex PCR, was used to amplify TCRbeta CDR3 regions from genomic DNA. As for how the authors treated the data: The number of nucleated cells in each sample was estimated from the amplification of reference gene primers within the assay. To quantify the absolute abundance of each unique TCRbeta CDR3 rearrangement, sequence reads were collapsed and filtered. For each sample, productive Simpson clonality was calculated as the square root of Simpson's diversity index across productive rearrangements. This immuneACCESS table, as held by TCRdb, lists in-frame sequences with V and J called but not all clones. Of the missing ones, under half trace to an unresolved V gene in checked studies; the others have no known cause. V and J calls and clone size follow that table, whereas D and trimming were derived from the DNA. The sample includes hundreds of thousands of clones, with roughly 79% observed a single time. The biggest ten clones account for under 2% of the sample.

On the study overall, not on this receptor specifically: The amount of clinical and demographic metadata varied by source and participant and was provided uncurated.

The specimen sequenced was peripheral blood. The sequence was obtained from a woman aged 80 or over with acute or convalescent COVID-19.

The bases read TGTGCCAGCAACTCGGGACTAGCGGCTCTTTACGAGCAGTACTTC. It encodes CASNSGLAALYEQYF. The chain links TRBV2 with TRBJ2-7; 11 junctional bases match TRBD2. Including cysteine and phenylalanine, the CDR3 has 15 amino acids. Of the read, only the CDR3 DNA is kept; its 45 bases are in frame from base 1. V ends up 7 bases short and J 4 bases short, with an unmatched junction base count of 9. According to the germline V gene, CDR1 reads SNHLY and CDR2 reads FYNNEI.